The present T cell receptor (beta chain) was sequenced within a study of T-cell reconstitution after alpha-beta-depleted transplantation in children. The V end lost 6 bases, the J end lost 4 bases, and 8 bases lay between the germline ends. The CDR3 totals 12 residues. Germline CDR1 and CDR2: KGHSH and LQKENI. This clonotype was seen just once. TCRbeta library preparation incorporated unique molecular identifiers. TCRdb redid the calling of the PCR reads with MiXCR, one entry per CDR3 protein. The sample carries more than 250,000 distinct CDR3 sequences, more than 8% recorded once. V is TRBV18 and J is TRBJ2-3; D gene unclear. Sequences were derived from PBMCs from the stem cell graft donor, sampled from the stem cell graft. This TCR derives from a human donor who donated a stem cell graft to a child with SCID. The CDR3 DNA is TGTGCCAGCTCCTTCTACGCAGATACGCAGTATTTT. Protein product: CASSFYADTQYF.